One and the same sample provided the 31 T cell receptor beta chains below, sequenced in a study of tumor and adjacent non-tumor tissue in lung cancer. The template was RNA from unsorted bulk tissue. This non-tumor lung sample came from over 3 cm beyond the tumor edge. Three rounds of nested PCR, following a modified ARM-PCR protocol, produced the TCRbeta library. TCRdb independently ran MiXCR on the multiplex PCR reads; one entry per CDR3 protein. This sample carries approximately 110,000 distinct CDR3 sequences, 50% to 70% of them seen once, and the ten largest clones take 15% to 20%. Sample: distant non-tumor lung tissue. The receptors were sampled from a man aged 55 to 70 with non-small cell lung cancer.

The rearrangement joins TRBV6-5 to TRBJ2-3, with unresolved D. This CDR3 spans 13 amino acids. The germline V gene has CDR1 MNHEY and CDR2 SVGAGI. Trimming removed 7 bases from V and 2 bases from J, with 10 bases in between. The CDR3 DNA sequence: TGTGCCAGCAACCCGCCGGCCACAGATACGCAGTATTTT. The encoded protein is CASNPPATDTQYF.

This clonotype showed up just a few times. The chain couples TRBV7-2 to TRBJ2-1; D is ambiguous. Germline V gene lookup returns CDR1 SGHTA and CDR2 FQGNSA. The CDR3 totals 12 residues. Trimming removed 2 bases at V and 7 bases at J, with 6 bases between. CDR3 loop: CASSLLTNEQFF. As DNA, the CDR3 is TGTGCCAGCAGCTTACTCACGAATGAGCAGTTCTTC.

On this clonotype: The junction shows a germline mismatch at one end, possibly a read error. The CDR3 region is CASCEEAGDSYEQYF. DNA for the CDR3: TGTGCCAGCTGTGAAGAAGCGGGGGACTCCTACGAGCAGTACTTC. The V gene is TRBV6-1, the J gene TRBJ2-7; 8 bases map to TRBD2. The length of the CDR3 is 15 residues. Germline V gives CDR1 MNHNS, CDR2 SASEGT.

As to this clonotype: At one end, the junction sequence differs from germline, possibly due to a read error. The CDR3 sequence: CSSSPVLTSGTDTQYF. In DNA form, the CDR3 reads TGCTCCAGCAGCCCGGTCCTGACTAGCGGGACAGATACGCAGTATTTT. V and J are TRBV5-1 and TRBJ2-3; 10 bases map to TRBD2. CDR1 and CDR2 (germline): SGHRS, YFSETQ. This CDR3 contains 16 residues.

This clonotype was recorded a few times. Germline is not matched at one junction end, which may reflect a read error. The genes are TRBV5-6 and TRBJ2-7; TRBD1 is a possible D gene (6 bases). Germline CDR1 SGHDT, CDR2 YYEEEE. The CDR3 loop spans 13 amino acids. DNA for the CDR3: TGTGCCAGCAGCTTGGGGACAGACTACGAGCAGTATTTC. Translated, it gives CASSLGTDYEQYF.

Of note for this clonotype: No conserved phenylalanine or tryptophan ends this CDR3, so it is likely a read error. The chain has TRBV7-8 and TRBJ2-5; unclear D gene. The CDR3 is 14 amino acids. Germline-derived CDR1 and CDR2 are SGHVS and FQNEAQ. The CDR3 is CVSSLFREGETQYS. For the CDR3, the DNA is TGTGTCAGCAGCTTATTCAGAGAAGGAGAGACCCAGTACTCC.

The count of this clonotype is one. This clone may be a read error of a much larger clone one base away. The V gene is TRBV6-2 or TRBV6-3, the J gene TRBJ2-7; possible D gene TRBD1, 5 bases. This CDR3 comprises 15 residues. V dropped 0 bases and J dropped 6 bases, with 15 bases sitting between them. The V gene's germline CDR1 is MNHEY and CDR2 SVGEGT. The CDR3 DNA reads TGTGCCAGCAGTTACTCAGGGGAAGAGCCCTGCGAGCAGTACTTC. The encoded protein is CASSYSGEEPCEQYF.

Note on this clonotype: This could be a read error, since a much larger clone is one nucleotide away. The chain combines TRBV5-6 with TRBJ1-2; the match to TRBD1 covers 8 bases. Germline V gene data show CDR1 as SGHDT and CDR2 as YYEEEE. This CDR3 spans 15 amino acids. J was trimmed by 7 bases and V by 3 bases; bases with no gene match: 11. The CDR3 sequence: CASSWEAGGVGGYTF. CDR3 bases: TGTGCCAGCAGCTGGGAGGCAGGGGGCGTCGGTGGCTACACCTTC.

This clonotype was seen once. As the CDR3 is not closed by the conserved phenylalanine or tryptophan, this likely results from a read error. V usage is TRBV19 and J usage is TRBJ2-7, with TRBD2 as a possible D gene (6 bases). Trimming removed 4 bases at V and 4 bases at J, with 32 bases between. CDR3 length: 20 amino acids. Germline values: CDR1 LNHDA, CDR2 SQIVND (reference sequence). DNA for the CDR3: TGTGCCAGTAGTAAAACCCTAACCCCCGGAGCTGCGGGACGACCTTACGAGCAGTACATC. It specifies CASSKTLTPGAAGRPYEQYI.

This clonotype was found a few times. The junction shows a germline mismatch at one end, possibly a read error. This rearrangement joins TRBV29-1 to TRBJ2-7; no firm D call. This CDR3 is 11 amino acids long. Per the germline V gene, CDR1 is SQVTM and CDR2 is ANQGSEA. CDR3 in DNA: TGCAGCGTTCAGCTCCGCTACGAGCATTATTTC. Its protein product is CSVQLRYEHYF.

This chain uses TRBV4-2 with TRBJ2-1; D unclear. Germline V gives CDR1 LGHNA, CDR2 YNFKEQ. V was trimmed by 2 bases and J by 2 bases, leaving 16 bases between them. This CDR3 has 17 residues. The CDR3 DNA follows: TGTGCCAGCAGCCAATATGGGAACCCCGGAGCCTACAATGAGCAGTTCTTC. Translated: CASSQYGNPGAYNEQFF.

As concerns this clonotype: A much more abundant neighbour one base away suggests this may be a read error. The V and J genes are TRBV28 and TRBJ2-2, with 9 positions matching TRBD1. This CDR3 has 15 amino acids. Germline V gene lookup returns CDR1 MDHEN and CDR2 SYDVKM. The CDR3 reads CASSLLGTGHGKLFF. The CDR3 nucleotides read TGTGCCAGCAGTTTATTGGGGACAGGGCACGGGAAGCTGTTTTTT.

This clonotype was detected ten times or more. J is TRBJ2-3 and V is TRBV5-1; 10 bases are shared with TRBD2. The CDR3 totals 16 residues. The J segment lost 3 bases and the V segment lost 4 bases, leaving 8 bases of the junction unmatched. Germline CDR1 reads SGHRS; CDR2 reads YFSETQ. CDR3 protein: CASSPDLTSGTDTQYF. DNA of the CDR3: TGCGCCAGCAGCCCGGACCTGACTAGCGGGACAGATACGCAGTATTTT.

The table lists this clonotype with a count of one. The junction departs from the called germline gene at one end, perhaps through a read error. The CDR3 is CSARYRVSTKAFF. The DNA for the CDR3 is TGCAGTGCTAGATACAGGGTTAGCACTAAAGCTTTCTTT. This chain uses TRBV20-1 with TRBJ1-1, with D maybe TRBD1 (6 bases). Germline CDR1 is DFQATT and CDR2 is SNEGSKA (reference sequence). There are 13 residues in the CDR3.

As for this clonotype: The germline gene is not matched at one end of the junction; a read error may be the cause. The genes are TRBV7-2 and TRBJ1-2; D unresolved. The CDR3 is made up of 13 amino acids. CDR1 is SGHTA and CDR2 is FQGNSA in the germline V gene. The CDR3, as DNA: TGTGCCAGCCGCCGGGAACTAACGGGCGGCTACATCTTC. Translating gives CASRRELTGGYIF.

Points on this clonotype: Since a much larger clone is just one base distant, this may be a read error. The V gene is TRBV30, the J gene TRBJ2-1; TRBD1 matches 8 bases. With 4 bases clipped from V and 0 bases from J, the junction kept 5 bases outside the gene matches. The germline gives CDR1 GTSNPN, CDR2 SVGIG (reference sequence). The CDR3 runs 15 residues. This CDR3 reads CAWMTDRGSYNEQFF. In DNA form, the CDR3 reads TGTGCCTGGATGACCGACAGGGGCTCCTACAATGAGCAGTTCTTC.

As for this clonotype: The junction differs from germline at one of its ends, possibly a read error. The chain recombines TRBV14 with TRBJ2-1; TRBD1 matches at 7 bases. CDR3 length: 15 amino acids. Germline V gene data show CDR1 as SGHDN and CDR2 as FVKESK. The CDR3 bases are TGTGCCAGCAGCCAAGTTCTGTCAGGGACAGCTGAGCAGTTATTC. Its translation: CASSQVLSGTAEQLF.

The chain links TRBV4-2 to TRBJ1-5; unclear D gene. The DNA end lines up better with TRBJ2-3; the J call may be wrong. The germline gives CDR1 LGHNA, CDR2 YNFKEQ. This CDR3 is 14 amino acids long. This chain's CDR3 is CASSQESSNQRQYF. In DNA form, the CDR3 reads TGTGCCAGCAGCCAAGAGTCCAGCAATCAGCGCCAGTATTTT.

The rearrangement links TRBV11-2 to TRBJ2-3, with a possible D match to TRBD1 (5 bases). This CDR3 spans 17 amino acids. Trimming left V 5 bases short and J 0 bases short, with 18 bases between. The germline CDR1 and CDR2 sequences are SGHAT and FQNNGV. The CDR3 reads CASSPRAGGGSTDTQYF. The CDR3 coding sequence is TGTGCCAGCAGCCCCAGGGCTGGCGGCGGCAGCACAGATACGCAGTATTTT.

The chain recombines TRBV7-9 with TRBJ2-5; D call uncertain. The CDR3 has 13 amino acids. CDR1 is SEHNR, CDR2 FQNEAQ, per germline (reference sequence). Trimming cost V 1 base and J 4 bases, with 7 bases left between them. The CDR3 DNA follows: TGTGCCAGCAGCTTAGGGCCTGGAGAGACCCAGTACTTC. Its translation is CASSLGPGETQYF.

The count of this clonotype is one. The chain combines TRBV4-1 with TRBJ2-3; 11 nucleotides match TRBD2. The trim removed 10 bases at V and 3 bases at J, leaving 12 bases unmatched. The germline gives CDR1 MGHRA, CDR2 YSYEKL. The CDR3 extends over 16 amino acids. The CDR3 sequence: CAKSQTSSGGTDTQYF. The DNA for the CDR3 is TGCGCCAAAAGCCAAACGTCTAGCGGGGGGACAGATACGCAGTATTTT.

This sequence joins TRBV11-3 and TRBJ2-5; possible D gene TRBD2, 5 bases. The CDR3 is made up of 13 amino acids. V lost 5 bases, J lost 3 bases, and 10 bases lay in between. From germline, CDR1 is SGHNT and CDR2 YENEEA. CDR3 amino acids: CASSRGLEETQYF. CDR3 coding DNA: TGTGCCAGCAGCCGAGGGTTGGAAGAGACCCAGTACTTC.

Comment on this clonotype: With a much larger clone just one base away, this may be a read error. This chain uses TRBV4-3 with TRBJ2-1; 13 bases match TRBD2. This CDR3 spans 13 amino acids. Germline V gives CDR1 LGHNA, CDR2 YSLEER. The CDR3 DNA follows: TGCGCCAGGAGCCCCAGGACTAGCGGGAGGCAGTTCTTC. Protein: CARSPRTSGRQFF.

The genes are TRBV6-1 and TRBJ2-1; a possible D gene is TRBD2 (5 bases). With 4 bases removed from V and 9 bases from J, the gap between germline ends came to 13 bases. The germline V gene has CDR1 MNHNS and CDR2 SASEGT. The CDR3 is 13 residues long. CDR3 in amino acids: CASSVPWAGEQFF. For the CDR3, the DNA is TGTGCCAGCAGTGTGCCCTGGGCGGGTGAGCAGTTCTTC.

As regards this clonotype: Being one base from a much bigger clone, this may be a read error. The chain carries TRBV6-5 and TRBJ2-1; 11 bases fit TRBD2. The CDR3 length is 15 residues. Germline V gene lookup returns CDR1 MNHEY and CDR2 SVGAGI. The junction had 4 bases not matched to a gene; V was cut back by 0 bases and J by 9 bases. CDR3 bases: TGTGCCAGCAGTTACTCGGAGGGACTAGCGGTTGAGCAGTTCTTC. It specifies CASSYSEGLAVEQFF.

This clonotype appeared a few times. The V call is TRBV12-3 or TRBV12-4, the J call TRBJ2-1; 12 positions match TRBD2. V was pared by 5 bases and J by 10 bases, with 12 bases of the junction left unmatched. The CDR3 is 16 residues long. DNA for the CDR3: TGTGCCAGCAGTGATGGGGCTAGCGGGGGGGTCAGGGAGCAGTTCTTC. Its protein product is CASSDGASGGVREQFF.

The chain links TRBV6-6 to TRBJ2-3, with 7 bases identical to TRBD2. Germline CDR1 MNHNY, CDR2 SVGAGI (reference sequence). The V segment lost 10 bases and the J segment 5 bases; nucleotides outside the gene matches: 12. CDR3 length: 14 amino acids. The CDR3, as DNA: TGTGCCACCCGGATAGGCGGCGGGGGAGATACGCAGTATTTT. Its protein product is CATRIGGGGDTQYF.

For this clonotype: The conserved phenylalanine or tryptophan is not found at the CDR3 terminus, so this likely reflects a read error. The J gene is TRBJ2-3, the V gene TRBV6-5; 10 nucleotides align to TRBD2. This CDR3 region has 16 residues. Germline V gene lookup returns CDR1 MNHEY and CDR2 SVGAGI. CDR3 DNA: TGTCCCAGCAAGGGACTAGCGCCCGTCAGGGGGGATACGCAGTATTCT. This encodes CPSKGLAPVRGDTQYS.

This clonotype was recorded many times. J is TRBJ2-2 and V is TRBV12-3 or TRBV12-4; no clear D. The CDR3 covers 12 residues. V shed 6 bases and J shed 0 bases, with 2 bases lying between them. The CDR3 sequence is CASSANTGELFF. The CDR3, as DNA: TGTGCCAGCAGCGCGAACACCGGGGAGCTGTTTTTT.

This clonotype was detected many times. This chain uses TRBV7-9 with TRBJ1-6, with TRBD1 as a possible D gene (6 bases). V lost 3 bases, J lost 10 bases, and 7 bases lay in between. The length of the CDR3 is 12 residues. Germline V gene data show CDR1 as SEHNR and CDR2 as FQNEAQ (reference sequence). CDR3 sequence: CASSFGGSPLHF. CDR3 nucleotide sequence: TGTGCCAGCAGCTTTGGGGGCTCACCCCTCCACTTT.

The CDR3 protein is CASSRGASQPQHF. In nucleotides, the CDR3 is TGTGCCAGCAGCCGGGGAGCCAGTCAGCCCCAGCATTTT. The V call is TRBV6-1, the J call TRBJ1-5; D is ambiguous. Trimming cost V 6 bases and J 6 bases, with 12 bases left between them. CDR1 is MNHNS and CDR2 is SASEGT in the germline V gene. The CDR3 runs to 13 residues.